This TCR beta chain was captured in a study of T-cell memory formation after mild COVID-19. TCRdb re-called the 5' RACE reads with MiXCR, one entry per CDR3 protein. The sample includes 550,000 to 700,000 distinct CDR3 sequences, around 17% of them seen just once. This clonotype was seen a handful of times. The V gene lost 2 bases and the J gene lost 2 bases, with 4 bases spanning the gap. From germline, CDR1 is KGHSH and CDR2 LQKENI. The CDR3 extends over 13 amino acids. This chain uses TRBV18 with TRBJ1-3; D not certain. The TCR was taken from an adult woman who had mild COVID-19 (a few samples of this study predate the infection). Cell type and time point are not known. Source material: PBMCs or a T cell subset sorted from them (not recorded which). This chain's CDR3 is CASSPAPGNTIYF. The CDR3 region has the DNA TGTGCCAGCTCACCAGCGCCTGGAAACACCATATATTTT.